What follows are 29 T cell receptor beta chains derived from one specimen sequenced in a study of type 1 and type 2 diabetes patients. PCR was run on genomic DNA. Amplification of the beta chain CDR3 used 30 forward and 13 reverse multiplex primers. TCRdb re-analysed the multiplex PCR reads in MiXCR, keeping a single row per CDR3 protein. The sample records 280,000 or so distinct CDR3 sequences, around 47% being singletons. The sequencing input was peripheral blood mononuclear cells (PBMCs). These receptors all stem from a man in his late teens or twenties with type 2 diabetes.

This clonotype has at least ten counts. This rearrangement joins TRBV25-1 to TRBJ1-2; D is uncertain. Looked up from germline, CDR1 is MGHDK and CDR2 is SYGVNS. The CDR3 is 13 amino acids. V shed 2 bases and J shed 8 bases, with 12 bases lying between them. The CDR3 spells CASSEGVSIGYTF. The CDR3 nucleotides are TGTGCCAGCAGTGAAGGGGTATCAATCGGCTACACCTTC.

CDR3 in DNA: TGTGCCAGTAGCCCAGGGTCCAGGGAGCTGTTTTTT. It specifies CASSPGSRELFF. V gene TRBV19 combines with J gene TRBJ2-2, with a weak D call TRBD1 (5 bases). The CDR3 loop spans 12 amino acids. Trimming left V 6 bases short and J 9 bases short, with 11 bases between. Germline V lookup: CDR1 LNHDA, CDR2 SQIVND (reference sequence). The variable domain in full, with the rest retrieved from reference TRBV19 and TRBJ2-2, is DGGITQSPKYLFRKEGQNVTLSCEQNLNHDAMYWYRQDPGQGLRLIYYSQIVNDFQKGDIAEGYSVSREKKESFPLTVTSAQKNPTAFYLCASSPGSRELFFGEGSRLTVL.

V gene TRBV2 combines with J gene TRBJ2-1; 11 positions agree with TRBD2. The CDR3 covers 16 residues. The germline V gene has CDR1 SNHLY and CDR2 FYNNEI. The junction had 4 bases not matched to a gene; V was cut back by 1 base and J by 5 bases. CDR3 in DNA: TGTGCCAGCAGTGAAGGGGTAGCGGGAGGGGACAATGAGCAGTTCTTC. As protein: CASSEGVAGGDNEQFF.

CDR3 nucleotides: TGCAGTGCTAGTATCTCGGGGCCGTACACCGGGGAGCTGTTTTTT. It codes for CSASISGPYTGELFF. The chain recombines TRBV20-1 with TRBJ2-2; TRBD1 or TRBD2 may be the D gene (5 bases each). This CDR3 contains 15 residues. V dropped 3 bases and J dropped 3 bases, with 14 bases sitting between them. CDR1 and CDR2 from the germline V gene are DFQATT and SNEGSKA (reference sequence).

The J gene is TRBJ1-4, the V gene TRBV2; 10 nucleotides agree with TRBD1. CDR3 length equals 14 residues. Losses at the gene ends were 6 bases for V and 10 bases for J; bases not matched to a gene: 8. Germline loops: CDR1 SNHLY, CDR2 FYNNEI. The CDR3 DNA reads as TGTGCCAGCAGGACGACAGGGGGCGGGGGAAAACTGTTTTTT. It translates to CASRTTGGGGKLFF.

Remarks on this clonotype: A single base separates this from a much larger clone, so it may be a read error. CDR3 in DNA: TGTGCCAGCAGTGACGAGGACAATCAGCCCCAGCATTTT. Its protein product is CASSDEDNQPQHF. The J gene is TRBJ1-5, the V gene TRBV6-5; D gene ambiguous. The V gene lost 5 bases and the J gene lost 3 bases, with 8 bases spanning the gap. The CDR3 extends over 13 amino acids. The germline V gene has CDR1 MNHEY and CDR2 SVGAGI.

V is TRBV19 and J is TRBJ2-1; TRBD1 aligns across 9 bases. V shed 5 bases and J 7 bases; nucleotides not matched to a gene: 9. From germline, CDR1 is LNHDA and CDR2 SQIVND (reference sequence). The CDR3 length is 15 residues. The CDR3 region has the DNA TGTGCCAGTAGTGATACCGGGACAGGGAGAAATGAGCAGTTCTTC. Translation gives CASSDTGTGRNEQFF.

V is TRBV19 and J is TRBJ2-1; 10 positions agree with TRBD1. The germline V gene encodes CDR1 LNHDA and CDR2 SQIVND (reference sequence). The CDR3 length is 16 residues. Trimming cost V 4 bases and J 4 bases; bases outside gene matches: 7. CDR3 protein: CASSTTGQGPYNEQFF. The CDR3 coding sequence is TGTGCCAGTAGTACCACGGGACAGGGGCCTTACAATGAGCAGTTCTTC.

This clonotype showed up just a few times. The chain employs TRBV27 and TRBJ2-7; D is unclear. V dropped 6 bases and J dropped 7 bases, with 16 bases sitting between them. The CDR3 is 13 amino acids. The V gene's germline CDR1 is MNHEY and CDR2 SMNVEV (reference sequence). Here the CDR3 reads CASSEDLPEEQYF. In nucleotides, the CDR3 is TGTGCCAGCAGCGAGGACCTACCGGAGGAGCAGTACTTC.

This clonotype was counted only a few times. This rearrangement joins TRBV19 to TRBJ1-5; 7 nucleotides line up with TRBD1. Germline lookup yields CDR1 LNHDA and CDR2 SQIVND (reference sequence). This CDR3 region has 18 residues. Trimming took 5 bases from V and 5 from J; bases not matched to a gene: 18. The DNA for the CDR3 is TGTGCCAGTAGTCATCCTCCGGGACAGCCACTTTATGATCAGCCCCAGCATTTT. This translates into CASSHPPGQPLYDQPQHF.

To note about this clonotype: Just one base apart from a much larger clone, this may be a read error. J is TRBJ2-7 and V is TRBV25-1, with D maybe TRBD1 (6 bases). CDR1 and CDR2 from the germline V gene are MGHDK and SYGVNS. V was shortened by 9 bases and J by 2 bases, with 11 bases between the two germline ends. CDR3 length equals 12 residues. The CDR3 loop reads CARVRDTYEQYF. In DNA form, the CDR3 reads TGTGCCAGGGTCCGGGACACCTACGAGCAGTACTTC.

CDR3 in DNA: TGCGCCAGCAGCCAAGATTGGAGGAGGGACACAGGAAACACCATATATTTT. Its protein product is CASSQDWRRDTGNTIYF. This chain joins TRBV4-3 and TRBJ1-3, with a weak D call TRBD1 (6 bases). The CDR3 covers 17 residues. Deletions cut 0 bases from V and 4 bases from J, with 16 bases between. Germline lookup yields CDR1 LGHNA and CDR2 YSLEER.

This clonotype was seen ten or more times. The V call is TRBV15, the J call TRBJ1-1, with D possibly matching TRBD1 (5 bases). The CDR3 covers 14 residues. The ends were cut back, 1 base at V and 1 base at J, with 7 bases in the middle. Germline V lookup: CDR1 LNHNV, CDR2 YYDKDF (reference sequence). The CDR3 sequence: CATSRGTGNTEAFF. DNA of the CDR3: TGTGCCACCAGCAGAGGCACAGGGAACACTGAAGCTTTCTTT. Combining the CDR3 with reference TRBV15 and TRBJ1-1 gives the whole variable domain DAMVIQNPRYQVTQFGKPVTLSCSQTLNHNVMYWYQQKSSQAPKLLFHYYDKDFNNEADTPDNFQSRRPNTSFCFLDIRSPGLGDTAMYLCATSRGTGNTEAFFGQGTRLTVV.

A word on this clonotype: A read error is likely, as this CDR3 ends without the conserved phenylalanine or tryptophan. The gene calls are TRBV7-3 and TRBJ1-1; the D is unclear. CDR3 length: 14 residues. Trimming pared 5 bases from V and 5 bases from J, leaving 15 bases between. The germline CDR1 and CDR2 sequences are SGHTA and FQGTGA. The CDR3 DNA sequence: TGTGCCAGCAGCCCATATCGGGAGGCAACTGAAGCTTTCGTT. Amino acids: CASSPYREATEAFV.

The V gene is TRBV7-3, the J gene TRBJ1-2, with 8 bases fitting TRBD1. This CDR3 has 15 amino acids. The germline CDR1 and CDR2 sequences are SGHTA and FQGTGA. Trimming at V came to 3 bases and at J to 4 bases, leaving 7 bases not matched to a gene. The CDR3 protein is CASSFHGQGVYGYTF. The CDR3 DNA follows: TGTGCCAGCAGCTTTCACGGACAGGGAGTCTATGGCTACACCTTC.

The table lists this clonotype with a count of one. This sequence joins TRBV11-1 and TRBJ1-6, with D perhaps matching TRBD1 (6 bases). Germline V gene sequence: CDR1 SGHAT, CDR2 FQDESV (reference sequence). The germline V and J ends were trimmed by 3 bases and 5 bases, with 11 bases remaining between them. The CDR3 has 15 amino acids. CDR3 region: CASSLAGANNSPLHF. The CDR3 coding sequence is TGTGCCAGCAGCTTGGCAGGGGCAAATAATTCACCCCTCCACTTT.

In the case of this clonotype: With a much larger clone just one base away, this may be a read error. Given the absence of the conserved phenylalanine or tryptophan at the CDR3 end, a read error is likely. The chain links TRBV15 to TRBJ2-5, with a possible D match to TRBD2 (5 bases). The V end lost 0 bases, the J end lost 4 bases, and 9 bases lay between the germline ends. The CDR3 sequence is 14 residues long. CDR1 is LNHNV, CDR2 YYDKDF, per germline (reference sequence). This CDR3 reads CATSRDRGPETQYY. The CDR3 DNA reads TGTGCCACCAGCAGAGATCGAGGGCCAGAGACCCAGTACTAC.

This clonotype was counted a few times. For the CDR3, the DNA is TGTGCCAGTACCCCGCCGGGGTGGGGTGGCTACACCTTC. Amino acids: CASTPPGWGGYTF. This rearrangement joins TRBV19 to TRBJ1-2; no definite D call. CDR3 size: 13 residues. CDR1 and CDR2 (germline): LNHDA, SQIVND (reference sequence). Trimming shortened V by 7 bases and J by 7 bases, and 16 bases separated the two germline ends. Based on the CDR3 plus reference TRBV19 and TRBJ1-2, the full variable domain is DGGITQSPKYLFRKEGQNVTLSCEQNLNHDAMYWYRQDPGQGLRLIYYSQIVNDFQKGDIAEGYSVSREKKESFPLTVTSAQKNPTAFYLCASTPPGWGGYTFGSGTRLTVV.

Concerning this clonotype itself: This could be a read error, since a much larger clone is one nucleotide away. This sequence joins TRBV7-8 and TRBJ2-7; D unresolved. There are 13 residues in the CDR3. Per germline, CDR1 SGHVS and CDR2 FQNEAQ. Here the CDR3 reads CASGFSIAGEQYF. The CDR3 nucleotides read TGTGCCAGCGGCTTCAGCATCGCAGGCGAGCAGTACTTC.

Notes on this clonotype: A read error may account for a junction end that differs from germline. V usage is TRBV2 and J usage is TRBJ1-6, with D possibly matching TRBD1 (5 bases). CDR1 SNHLY and CDR2 FYNNEI come from the germline V gene. The CDR3 contains 15 residues. CDR3 nucleotides: TGTGCCAGCTCTTTAAGGGACGGACATAATTCACTCCTCCACTTT. Encoded protein: CASSLRDGHNSLLHF.

This clonotype was counted only a few times. V gene TRBV7-3 combines with J gene TRBJ1-1; D not certain. CDR1 is SGHTA, CDR2 FQGTGA, per germline. The CDR3 spans 15 residues. Trimming took 5 bases from V and 2 from J, leaving 15 bases between them. The CDR3 DNA follows: TGTGCCAGCAGCGAAGAGGGCGGCTTAAACACTGAAGCTTTCTTT. Residues: CASSEEGGLNTEAFF.

The chain is built from TRBV13 and TRBJ1-2; 10 nucleotides line up with TRBD1. The CDR3 is 16 amino acids. The germline CDR1 and CDR2 sequences are PRHDT and FYEKMQ (reference sequence). V lost 5 bases and J lost 4; bases outside the gene matches: 10. The CDR3 DNA reads TGTGCCAGCAGCCCTAAACGGGACAGGGGACTCTATGGCTACACCTTC. Translation: CASSPKRDRGLYGYTF. Drawing the rest from reference TRBV13 and TRBJ1-2, the complete variable domain is AAGVIQSPRHLIKEKRETATLKCYPIPRHDTVYWYQQGPGQDPQFLISFYEKMQSDKGSIPDRFSAQQFSDYHSELNMSSLELGDSALYFCASSPKRDRGLYGYTFGSGTRLTVV.

This chain connects TRBV30 to TRBJ2-6; D call uncertain. This CDR3 has 13 amino acids. V shed 0 bases and J shed 4 bases, with 4 bases lying between them. In germline, CDR1 is GTSNPN, CDR2 SVGIG (reference sequence). CDR3 protein: CAWSVGGANVLTF. The CDR3 coding sequence is TGTGCCTGGAGTGTAGGGGGGGCCAACGTCCTGACTTTC.

The V gene is TRBV7-2, the J gene TRBJ1-2; 8 bases align to TRBD1. This CDR3 is built from 16 residues. Germline V lookup: CDR1 SGHTA, CDR2 FQGNSA. V trimming: 1 base; J trimming: 10 bases; junction bases outside the gene matches: 14. Written as DNA, the CDR3 is TGTGCCAGCAGCTTAGGGCGGGACAGGCTGAAGACATCCTACACCTTC. It translates to CASSLGRDRLKTSYTF.

This clonotype turned up a few times. The CDR3 DNA follows: TGTGCCAGCAGCTTAGAGGGCGGCCTCGATACGCAGTATTTT. Its protein product is CASSLEGGLDTQYF. The J gene is TRBJ2-3, the V gene TRBV7-2; D gene unclear. Germline CDR1 SGHTA, CDR2 FQGNSA. CDR3 length equals 14 residues. Trimming shortened V by 1 base and J by 6 bases, and 11 bases separated the two germline ends.

CDR3 sequence reads: CASSDGDRYEAFF. The CDR3 bases are TGCGCCAGCAGTGATGGGGACAGGTATGAAGCTTTCTTT. The chain is built from TRBV10-1 and TRBJ1-1; 8 bases fit TRBD1. The J segment lost 7 bases and the V segment lost 3 bases, leaving 4 bases of the junction unmatched. CDR1 and CDR2 from the germline V gene are WNHNN and SYGVQD (reference sequence). The CDR3 runs 13 residues.

This clonotype came up a few times. J is TRBJ2-7 and V is TRBV7-6; D possibly corresponds to TRBD2 (5 bases). The CDR3 covers 16 residues. With 0 bases removed from V and 4 bases from J, the gap between germline ends came to 16 bases. Looked up from germline, CDR1 is SGHVS and CDR2 is FNYEAQ. CDR3 DNA: TGTGCCAGCAGCTTAGCGGTGGCTAGCCGTAAATACGAGCAGTACTTC. It codes for CASSLAVASRKYEQYF.

The chain links TRBV24-1 to TRBJ2-7; 8 bases agree with TRBD2. Near its end, the DNA agrees better with TRBJ2-1, so the J call may be wrong. The CDR3 is 15 residues long. The V gene's germline CDR1 is KGHDR and CDR2 SFDVKD. The CDR3: CATSEIAGGRVEQFF. The CDR3, as DNA: TGTGCCACCAGTGAGATTGCGGGGGGACGGGTTGAGCAGTTCTTC.

This chain connects TRBV6-1 to TRBJ2-6, with D perhaps matching TRBD1 (5 bases). The CDR3 has 15 residues. V lost 2 bases and J 4 bases, leaving 9 bases between the germline ends. Per the germline V gene, CDR1 is MNHNS and CDR2 is SASEGT. The DNA for the CDR3 is TGTGCCAGCAGTGAAAAAGCAGGGGGGGCCAACGTCCTGACTTTC. Its protein product is CASSEKAGGANVLTF.